This is a list of T cell receptor beta chains from one sample in a study of blood T cell repertoires in COVID-19. Only in-frame clones appear in the TCRdb table, and some are missing; sequencing was by immunoSEQ multiplex PCR. The profile shows more than 200,000 clones, around 87% of them singletons. The sequenced sample consisted of peripheral blood. Receptors originate from a woman aged 55-70 years with COVID-19, enrolled during active disease. CDR3s include the opening cysteine and the closing phenylalanine or tryptophan. Each record gives: J gene, V gene, CDR3 length, CDR3 protein.

>TRBJ2-2|TRBV11-2|17
CASSRPTSGLYTGELFF
>TRBJ1-6|TRBV6-2/TRBV6-3|14
CASSRGQVNSPLHF
>TRBJ1-2|TRBV28|15
CASSAPGQRTYGYTF
>TRBJ1-1|TRBV6-2/TRBV6-3|16
CASSSLWDRGKGEAFF
>TRBJ1-2|TRBV3-1/TRBV3-2|15
CASSQDRGAYYGYTF
>TRBJ2-3|TRBV15|17
CATSRQVLAADTDTQYF
>TRBJ2-7|TRBV5-5|13
CASSVLTGIEQYF
>TRBJ1-5|TRBV7-3|16
CASSKLQGWRNQPQHF
>TRBJ2-3|TRBV27|14
CASSLGGSTDTQYF
>TRBJ1-4|TRBV27|13
CASSPSTNEKLFF
>TRBJ2-7|TRBV27|13
CASRAGGRYEQYF
>TRBJ2-2|TRBV9|16
CASSGAGTRRSGELFF
>TRBJ1-2|TRBV6-1|16
CASSATRQGNFYGYTF
>TRBJ2-7|TRBV11-2|16
CASSLELLAGGYEQYF
>TRBJ1-6|TRBV5-4|14
CASSIQGRSSPLHF
>TRBJ1-2|TRBV9|10
CASSGGYCTF
>TRBJ2-2|TRBV29-1|14
CSVDPTGRTGELFF
>TRBJ2-5|TRBV29-1|15
CSVERGGTREETQYF
>TRBJ2-3|TRBV10-3|14
CASQRERNTDTQYF
>TRBJ2-2|TRBV7-3|13
CASSQRVAGELFF
>TRBJ1-5|TRBV9|15
CASSVAAGSNQPQHF
>TRBJ2-4|TRBV5-1|14
CASSLGQTGNIQYF
>TRBJ1-1|TRBV7-9|15
CASSPPRLRNTEAFF
>TRBJ1-2|TRBV9|12
CASSEAAYGYTF